This T cell receptor (beta chain) derives from a study of CD8+ T cells in alopecia areata. In the study overall: Patients in the treated group were given tofacitinib by mouth, 5 to 10 mg twice a day. General study results and limits: Possibly because of HLA-related factors, TCR sharing was less clear across patients than in mice. Under tofacitinib, numerous expanded lesional clonotypes remained detectable in scalp and blood.

RNA extraction was followed by reverse transcription into cDNA, which acted as the sequencing template. Method: immunoSEQ multiplex PCR; TCRdb's copy keeps in-frame clones and lacks some. The data hold about 220,000 clones, with around three fifths observed a single time. Germline V CDR1 and CDR2: LGHNA, YSLEER. This CDR3 is 14 amino acids long. Trimming took off 1 base at V and 4 bases at J, with 10 bases between the two ends. A word on this clone: Its cognate antigen is unknown.

Treatment reported: oral pan-JAK inhibitor, 5-10 mg twice daily. Alopecia areata patients had lesional scalp punch biopsies and peripheral blood taken from them. The gene calls are TRBV4-3 and TRBJ1-1; no definite D call. This specimen was CD4+ T cells sorted from blood, taken at week 4, from a patient treated with tofacitinib. This sequence originates from a human donor with alopecia areata. In DNA form, the CDR3 reads TGCGCCAGCAGCCAAGGTCGGGTGGGCACTGAAGCTTTCTTT. It codes for CASSQGRVGTEAFF.